Below, one TCR beta chain is given with its context. Many counts were recorded for this clonotype. This receptor's antigen is unknown. No clone much larger than this one lies a single base away; base qualities are absent. This sample was taken from a study of neurological immune-mediated disorders (dated by TCRdb to about 2019). In the study overall: Among the 35 or so multiple sclerosis patients, around 31 had relapsing-remitting MS and 3 had secondary progressive MS. The cohort comprised around 70 subjects: roughly 15 HAM/TSP patients, some 34 multiple sclerosis patients and about 20 healthy controls. Peripheral blood TCR-beta repertoires from HTLV-I-associated myelopathy (HAM/TSP) patients, multiple sclerosis patients and healthy controls were compared by UMI-based sequencing. The approximately 110 TCR-beta libraries included longitudinal samples, technical triplicates and paired sorted CD4+ and CD8+ T-cell subsets alongside PBMC samples.

To synthesize cDNA, template-switch 5'RACE was performed with a primer carrying a 10-nucleotide random unique molecular identifier so that each TCR transcript was tagged. Each sequencing run produced over 200 million TCR-beta sequences covering 15-18 subjects. Total RNA was extracted with the RNeasy kit. Using the KAPA Real-time Library Amplification kit, TCR-beta VDJ regions were amplified with primers for the TCR constant region and the 5'RACE anchor. Sample indexes and Illumina adaptors were added in a first PCR, after which library yield was increased in a second PCR. After Ampure bead purification, the roughly 650 bp TCR product was size-selected on a 2% E-gel SizeSelection system. Before pooling, library quality was assessed on a Bioanalyzer, concentration was determined with Qubit, and library quantification was performed with the Kapa Library Quantification kit. Paired-end 2 x 150 bp sequencing of the libraries was performed on an Illumina HiSeq 2500. To increase sequence diversity, roughly 24-32% phiX was spiked into each library pool. As for the authors' bioinformatics: Quality-filtered reads were processed with the UMI-based MiGEC pipeline, and over 90% of raw TCR sequences were removed by the MiGEC pipeline during error correction. IMGT germline references were used for alignment of VDJ genes, and clonotypes were defined by a unique CDR3 amino acid sequence together with V-J genes. VDJtools evaluated clonal expansion, Shannon diversity and CDR3 relatedness (CalcPairwiseDistances, ClusterSamples); CLCbio workbench built phylogenetic trees. A clone was classed as expanded if it had 8 or more unique UMIs, a cutoff based on coefficient-of-variation modelling across technical triplicates. TCRdb reran the public reads through fastp at Q25 and MiXCR, keeping productive beta chains. Rows with one shared CDR3 protein collapse into an entry with the most common genes and DNA. The V and J calls here are based on TCRdb, not the publication. The sample table contains roughly 70,000 distinct CDR3 sequences; only one count was recorded for about 5.1% of them. The ten biggest clones cover about 2.2% of the sample.

Here is what the overall study found, with its caveats: Repertoires from 18 of 34 MS patients were grouped by phylogenetic analysis into a cluster of related CDR3 sequences, suggesting a possible repertoire-level signature. TCR clonal expansion was highest in HAM/TSP patients and lowest in MS patients, with MS patients falling below even healthy controls. No association of the MS cluster with clinical or MRI features was observed, and the need for larger cohorts was stated by the authors. No identical CDR3 amino acid sequences were shared among expanded clones across subjects, suggesting private TCR-beta repertoires in all groups.

Via the germline V gene, CDR1 is SGHRS and CDR2 YFSETQ. From the cysteine up to the phenylalanine, the CDR3 has a length of 12 residues. Only the CDR3 DNA stays, 36 bases, in frame from base 1. V loses 2 bases of germline sequence and J loses 8 bases, and the interval between the two ends is 10 bases. Unsorted PBMC libraries were generated from 2 million PBMCs stored in RNAlater at -80 °C until RNA extraction. The multiple sclerosis patients were enrolled in a US clinical protocol that evaluated disease progression with magnetic resonance imaging. Peripheral blood was subjected to Ficoll-Hypaque density gradient centrifugation to isolate PBMCs, which were then cryopreserved in liquid nitrogen.

The chain links TRBV5-1 with TRBJ1-2; possibly the D gene is TRBD1, per 5 matching bases. The source of this sequence is a woman aged 70-85 years with multiple sclerosis. Sequenced: PBMCs. The CDR3 region has the sequence CASSLQAGGYTF. The nucleotides are TGCGCCAGCAGCTTACAGGCGGGGGGCTACACCTTC.